The 5 T cell receptor beta chains below come from one sample, sequenced in a study of blood T cells in healthy people across ages. For the second PCR, which ran for 7 to 11 cycles, a sample-barcoded 5' primer and a J-beta primer mix were used. One entry per CDR3 protein, called by TCRdb with MiXCR from the 5' RACE reads. The sample holds roughly 800,000 distinct CDR3 sequences, under 30% seen once. These records were also assigned to another study, of T cells of mothers and their children.

Sequenced sample: blood. The receptors originated from a boy aged 5-17 years in good health.

The chain is built from TRBV11-1 and TRBJ2-3; 11 nucleotides agree with TRBD1. V gave up 4 bases and J gave up 9 bases; unmatched junction bases: 9. Germline V gives CDR1 SGHAT, CDR2 FQDESV (reference sequence). This CDR3 has 15 residues. CDR3 in amino acids: CASSWRTGGAGTQYF. Here the CDR3 DNA reads TGTGCCAGCAGCTGGCGGACAGGGGGCGCGGGAACGCAGTATTTT.

This clonotype was found a few times. The chain carries TRBV29-1 and TRBJ1-3; D gene ambiguous. Trimming took 6 bases from V and 0 from J, leaving 9 bases between them. The V gene's germline CDR1 is SQVTM and CDR2 ANQGSEA. The CDR3 has 13 amino acids. DNA of the CDR3: TGCAGCGTCGTCTTCCCCTCTGGAAACACCATATATTTT. Protein: CSVVFPSGNTIYF. Full variable domain (outside the CDR3, taken from reference TRBV29-1 and TRBJ1-3): SAVISQKPSRDICQRGTSLTIQCQVDSQVTMMFWYRQQPGQSLTLIATANQGSEATYESGFVIDKFPISRPNLTFSTLTVSNMSPEDSSIYLCSVVFPSGNTIYFGEGSWLTVV.

This clonotype was observed a handful of times. This sequence joins TRBV27 and TRBJ1-4; D unclear. The germline V and J ends were trimmed by 2 bases and 0 bases, with 7 bases remaining between them. From germline, CDR1 is MNHEY and CDR2 SMNVEV (reference sequence). The CDR3 length is 15 residues. The CDR3 reads CASSLKAATNEKLFF. The CDR3, as DNA: TGTGCCAGCAGTTTAAAGGCCGCAACTAATGAAAAACTGTTTTTT.

The J gene is TRBJ1-4, the V gene TRBV6-8; D possibly corresponds to TRBD1 (6 bases). Trimming took 6 bases from V and 5 from J, leaving 19 bases between them. CDR3 length: 16 amino acids. Germline V gives CDR1 MNHGY, CDR2 SAAAGT. The CDR3 is CASSRYLGQLNEKLFF. The CDR3 DNA reads TGTGCCAGCAGCCGTTACCTCGGACAGCTAAATGAAAAACTGTTTTTT.

This chain joins TRBV18 and TRBJ2-4; no clear D gene. This CDR3 is 15 amino acids long. Trimming shortened V by 3 bases and J by 5 bases, and 14 bases separated the two germline ends. Germline loops: CDR1 KGHSH, CDR2 LQKENI. The CDR3 protein is CASSPQRRFENIQYF. CDR3 in DNA: TGTGCCAGCTCACCTCAGCGCAGGTTTGAAAACATTCAGTACTTC.